A single sample is the source of the 18 T cell receptor beta chains below, sequenced in a study of blood T cell repertoires in COVID-19. The repertoire was sequenced with immunoSEQ multiplex PCR; TCRdb's copy has only in-frame clones and lacks some. The sample has approximately 220,000 clones, about four fifths seen once. Sequencing input: PBMCs or T cells enriched from blood (not recorded which). Every receptor here comes from a woman aged 45-65 years who had been exposed to COVID-19.

The V call is TRBV27, the J call TRBJ1-1; 8 bases match TRBD1. The CDR3 totals 14 residues. Looked up from germline, CDR1 is MNHEY and CDR2 is SMNVEV (reference sequence). Germline trimming cut 6 bases from V and 6 bases from J; bases unmatched to any gene: 9. The CDR3 here is CASSRQGIDAEAFF. CDR3 DNA sequence: TGTGCCAGCAGCCGACAGGGGATCGACGCTGAAGCTTTCTTT.

This chain links TRBV24-1 with TRBJ2-7; 10 bases match TRBD2. The CDR3 loop spans 16 amino acids. Germline loops: CDR1 KGHDR, CDR2 SFDVKD. V gave up 4 bases and J gave up 3 bases; unmatched junction bases: 8. CDR3 in amino acids: CATSDQTTSGYYEQYF. CDR3 coding DNA: TGTGCCACCAGTGACCAGACGACTAGCGGGTACTACGAGCAGTACTTC.

The chain carries TRBV6-2 or TRBV6-3 and TRBJ1-1; perhaps TRBD1 as D (6 bases). Trimming shortened V by 5 bases and J by 1 base, and 8 bases separated the two germline ends. This CDR3 comprises 13 residues. Germline CDR1 is MNHEY and CDR2 is SVGEGT. The CDR3 protein is CASSKDRNTEAFF. CDR3 sequence (DNA): TGTGCCAGCAGTAAGGACAGGAACACTGAAGCTTTCTTT.

The chain employs TRBV9 and TRBJ2-2, with D hard to call. The CDR3 contains 15 residues. V was pared by 5 bases and J by 0 bases, with 11 bases between. Germline V gene lookup returns CDR1 SGDLS and CDR2 YYNGEE. The chain's CDR3 is CASRKTAANTGELFF. CDR3 coding DNA: TGTGCCAGCAGGAAGACTGCCGCGAACACCGGGGAGCTGTTTTTT.

The rearrangement uses TRBV5-6 and TRBJ1-1, with TRBD1 as a possible D gene (5 bases). V dropped 0 bases and J dropped 0 bases, with 12 bases sitting between them. The CDR3 runs to 16 residues. CDR1 is SGHDT and CDR2 is YYEEEE in the germline V gene. In DNA form, the CDR3 reads TGTGCCAGCAGCTTGGGCGCTGACAGTCTGAACACTGAAGCTTTCTTT. As protein: CASSLGADSLNTEAFF.

The rearrangement links TRBV6-5 to TRBJ1-5; no reliable D call. The germline V and J ends were trimmed by 8 bases and 9 bases, with 11 bases remaining between them. CDR1 is MNHEY and CDR2 is SVGAGI in the germline V gene. The CDR3 runs 11 residues. CDR3 nucleotide sequence: TGTGCCAGCCAGTCGGCGGGGCCCCAGCATTTT. Translated, it gives CASQSAGPQHF.

This chain links TRBV5-6 with TRBJ2-1; the D gene is possibly TRBD2 (5 bases). The CDR3 covers 15 residues. V lost 4 bases and J lost 2, with 13 bases in between. Germline V gene lookup returns CDR1 SGHDT and CDR2 YYEEEE. The CDR3 DNA follows: TGTGCCAGCAGCCCCGGACTCTTGACCTACAATGAGCAGTTCTTC. This translates into CASSPGLLTYNEQFF. The whole variable domain, filled in from reference TRBV5-6 and TRBJ2-1, reads DAGVTQSPTHLIKTRGQQVTLRCSPKSGHDTVSWYQQALGQGPQFIFQYYEEEERQRGNFPDRFSGHQFPNYSSELNVNALLLGDSALYLCASSPGLLTYNEQFFGPGTRLTVL.

V usage is TRBV18 and J usage is TRBJ2-1, with 9 bases fitting TRBD2. CDR1 and CDR2 from the germline V gene are KGHSH and LQKENI. The trim removed 0 bases at V and 2 bases at J, leaving 5 bases unmatched. The CDR3 covers 17 residues. DNA for the CDR3: TGTGCCAGCTCACCACCGGTGCGCGGGGGGGCCTACAATGAGCAGTTCTTC. Translation: CASSPPVRGGAYNEQFF.

The rearrangement uses TRBV24-1 and TRBJ1-4, with TRBD1 as a possible D gene (6 bases). The CDR3 extends over 11 amino acids. Trimming took 11 bases from V and 13 from J, leaving 16 bases between them. CDR1 and CDR2 from the germline V gene are KGHDR and SFDVKD. The CDR3 sequence: CASTVPRGLFF. In DNA form, the CDR3 reads TGTGCCAGCACCGTCCCCAGGGGACTGTTTTTT.

The V gene is TRBV19, the J gene TRBJ2-7; 7 bases align to TRBD2. Trimming took 5 bases from V and 2 from J; bases not matched to a gene: 6. This CDR3 is built from 14 residues. Per germline, CDR1 LNHDA and CDR2 SQIVND (reference sequence). CDR3 sequence: CASSFPGGTYEQYF. As DNA, the CDR3 is TGTGCCAGTAGTTTCCCGGGGGGAACCTACGAGCAGTACTTC.

The V call is TRBV5-4, the J call TRBJ1-3; the match to TRBD1 covers 7 bases. The CDR3 sequence is 18 residues long. V dropped 4 bases and J dropped 3; count of bases not matched to a gene: 16. Germline CDR1 and CDR2: SGHNT and YYREEE (reference sequence). As DNA, the CDR3 is TGTGCCAGCAGCGACCCTACTCGTAAGGGGGCTCGTGGAAACACCATATATTTT. Protein: CASSDPTRKGARGNTIYF.

Worth noting for this clone: Within the sample, other DNA sequences also encode this same CDR3. The chain carries TRBV3-1 (or the pseudogene TRBV3-2) and TRBJ1-1; 11 nucleotides match TRBD1. The length of the CDR3 is 14 residues. The germline CDR1 and CDR2 sequences are LGHDT and YNNKEL (reference sequence). With 3 bases clipped from V and 5 bases from J, the junction kept 2 bases outside the gene matches. This chain's CDR3 is CASSQGQGGTEAFF. The CDR3 region has the DNA TGTGCCAGCAGCCAGGGACAGGGGGGGACTGAAGCTTTCTTT.

The chain couples TRBV7-9 to TRBJ2-3; 8 bases are shared with TRBD2. V shed 3 bases and J 5 bases; nucleotides not matched to a gene: 7. Germline CDR1 reads SEHNR; CDR2 reads FQNEAQ (reference sequence). This CDR3 spans 15 amino acids. CDR3 sequence reads: CASSFLAGGLDTQYF. CDR3 nucleotide sequence: TGTGCCAGCAGCTTCCTGGCGGGGGGTTTAGATACGCAGTATTTT.

Concerning this clone itself: The sample carries other DNA sequences with the same CDR3. The rearrangement uses TRBV7-9 and TRBJ2-7; D might be TRBD1 (5 bases). V was shortened by 3 bases and J by 1 base, with 7 bases between the two germline ends. The CDR3 sequence is 13 residues long. The germline CDR1 and CDR2 sequences are SEHNR and FQNEAQ (reference sequence). The CDR3 here is CASSFPGSYEQYF. DNA for the CDR3: TGTGCCAGCAGCTTTCCAGGGTCCTACGAGCAGTACTTC.

This clone was counted only a few times. The same CDR3 can be traced to other DNA sequences in this sample. The gene calls are TRBV6-1 and TRBJ1-1; D is possibly TRBD1 (6 bases). CDR3 length: 13 residues. The V end lost 3 bases, the J end lost 5 bases, and 10 bases lay between the germline ends. Germline assignment: CDR1 MNHNS and CDR2 SASEGT. The CDR3 DNA reads TGTGCCAGCAGTGATACAGGGAGAACTGAAGCTTTCTTT. Its translation: CASSDTGRTEAFF.

The chain links TRBV18 to TRBJ1-1; the D gene is possibly TRBD1 (5 bases). The CDR3 sequence is 16 residues long. Trimming removed 2 bases from V and 5 bases from J, with 18 bases in between. Per germline, CDR1 KGHSH and CDR2 LQKENI. The CDR3 region is CASSPEAGTIRTEAFF. CDR3 DNA sequence: TGTGCCAGCTCACCAGAGGCAGGGACTATCCGGACTGAAGCTTTCTTT.

This clone was observed a few times. The rearrangement uses TRBV19 and TRBJ1-1; perhaps TRBD1 as D (5 bases). This CDR3 has 14 residues. V was cut by 3 bases and J by 6 bases, with 14 bases left in between. CDR1 and CDR2 from the germline V gene are LNHDA and SQIVND (reference sequence). CDR3 residues: CASSIRGVKAEAFF. The CDR3 region has the DNA TGTGCCAGTAGTATCCGGGGGGTGAAGGCTGAAGCTTTCTTT.

The rearrangement uses TRBV18 and TRBJ1-5; 11 bases are shared with TRBD1. V trimming: 6 bases; J trimming: 0 bases; junction bases outside the gene matches: 7. Germline V gene data show CDR1 as KGHSH and CDR2 as LQKENI. There are 17 residues in the CDR3. The CDR3: CASSPGQGAVSNQPQHF. The CDR3, as DNA: TGTGCCAGCTCCCCCGGACAGGGGGCGGTTAGCAATCAGCCCCAGCATTTT.